Sequencing of this T cell receptor beta chain was carried out in a study of response to subunit inactivated influenza vaccine (dated by TCRdb to 2016 to 2019). In terms of the full investigation: Deep quantitative T cell receptor repertoire profiling was used in the study to track responses to a trivalent subunit inactivated influenza vaccine.

Paper-wide results and their limitations: It was suggested by the authors that each seasonal influenza vaccination may recruit only a limited number of new T cells.

Trimming removed 3 bases from V and 4 bases from J, leaving 10 bases between the germline ends. The CDR3 spans 13 residues, from the cysteine through the phenylalanine. Only the CDR3 region is kept as DNA, spanning 39 bases read in frame from base 1. According to the germline V gene, CDR1 reads MDHEN and CDR2 reads SYDVKM. This clonotype was picked up a small number of times. The antigen it recognizes is unknown. The sample holds no much larger clone one base away, and base qualities are not on file. Receptor amplification or capture employed RT-PCR. Instrument used: Illumina HiSeq 2500. The public reads were reanalyzed by TCRdb: fastp trimming at Q25, MiXCR alignment, in-frame beta chains only. Each entry is one CDR3 protein sequence, shown with its most common DNA and genes. This sample is represented by around 760,000 distinct CDR3 sequences; about 15% of them were singletons. The ten top clones hold 5.5% to 8% of the sample.

The receptor was isolated from a middle-aged man who received an inactivated influenza vaccine. Donor details come from another sample of the same person, matched by shared clones. Specimen: PBMCs from blood, collected less than 15 days before vaccination. This sequence uses TRBV28 and TRBJ2-7; TRBD2 is a possible D gene, resting on 5 matching bases. In nucleotides, the sequence is TGTGCCAGCAGTTTTTTCCGGGGTTACGAGCAGTACTTC. Protein translation: CASSFFRGYEQYF.